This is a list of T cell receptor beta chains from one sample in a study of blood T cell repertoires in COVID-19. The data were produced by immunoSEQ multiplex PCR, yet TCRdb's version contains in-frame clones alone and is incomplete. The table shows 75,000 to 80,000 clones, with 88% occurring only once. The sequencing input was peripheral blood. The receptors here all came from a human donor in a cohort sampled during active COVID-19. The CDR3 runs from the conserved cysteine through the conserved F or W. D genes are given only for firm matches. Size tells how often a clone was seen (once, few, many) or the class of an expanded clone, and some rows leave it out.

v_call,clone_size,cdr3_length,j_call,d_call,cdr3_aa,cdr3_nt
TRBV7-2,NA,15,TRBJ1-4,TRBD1,CASSLAGRGNEKLFF,TGTGCCAGCAGCTTAGCGGGCAGGGGGAATGAAAAACTGTTTTTT
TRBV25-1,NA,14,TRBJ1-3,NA,CASSGQISGNTIYF,TGTGCCAGCAGTGGACAGATCTCTGGAAACACCATATATTTT
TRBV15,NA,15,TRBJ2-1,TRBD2,CATSRDRLAGGQRFF,TGTGCCACCAGCAGAGATCGTCTAGCGGGGGGGCAACGGTTCTTC
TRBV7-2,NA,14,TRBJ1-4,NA,CASSSGLTNEKLFF,TGTGCCAGCAGCTCGGGATTAACTAATGAAAAACTGTTTTTT
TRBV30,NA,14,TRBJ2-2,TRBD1,CAWRPRGQSGELFF,TGTGCCTGGAGGCCGAGGGGGCAGTCCGGGGAGCTGTTTTTT
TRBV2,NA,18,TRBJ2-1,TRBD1,CASSGAGTESSSYNEQFF,TGTGCCAGCAGTGGAGCCGGGACAGAGTCCAGCTCCTACAATGAGCAGTTCTTC
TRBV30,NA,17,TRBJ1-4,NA,CAWCSPRRGGNNEKLFF,TGTGCCTGGTGTTCACCCCGTCGCGGGGGGAATAATGAAAAACTGTTTTTT
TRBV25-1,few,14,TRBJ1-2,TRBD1,CASSESGTVYGYTF,TGTGCCAGCAGTGAATCCGGGACAGTCTATGGCTACACCTTC
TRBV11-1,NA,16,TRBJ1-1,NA,CASSLRQGKGYTEAFF,TGTGCCAGCAGCTTGAGGCAGGGGAAAGGGTACACTGAAGCTTTCTTT
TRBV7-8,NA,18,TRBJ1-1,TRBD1,CASSLRTGGFGMNTEAFF,TGTGCCAGCAGCTTAAGGACAGGGGGCTTTGGAATGAACACTGAAGCTTTCTTT
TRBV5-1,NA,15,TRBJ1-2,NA,CASSPEAGANYGYTF,TGCGCCAGCAGCCCGGAGGCGGGAGCTAACTATGGCTACACCTTC
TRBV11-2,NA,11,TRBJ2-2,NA,CATLSGGELFF,TGTGCCACCCTCTCGGGGGGGGAGCTGTTTTTT
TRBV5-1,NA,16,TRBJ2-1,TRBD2,CASIETRTSSPDEQFF,TGCGCCAGCATCGAAACCCGGACTAGTTCGCCCGATGAGCAGTTCTTC
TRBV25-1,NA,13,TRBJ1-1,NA,CAVRAGSGTEAFF,TGTGCGGTAAGAGCGGGCAGTGGGACTGAAGCTTTCTTT
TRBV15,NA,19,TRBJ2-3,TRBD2,CATSRDQKLAGVLADTQYF,TGTGCCACCAGCAGAGATCAAAAACTAGCGGGAGTTTTGGCAGATACGCAGTATTTT
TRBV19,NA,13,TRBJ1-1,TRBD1,CASSIPGQGEAFF,TGTGCCAGTAGTATACCGGGACAGGGTGAAGCTTTCTTT
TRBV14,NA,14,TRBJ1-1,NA,CASSQVGGWVEAFF,TGTGCCAGCAGCCAAGTGGGGGGTTGGGTAGAAGCTTTCTTT
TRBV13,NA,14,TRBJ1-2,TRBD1,CASKRQGGVSGYTF,TGTGCCAGCAAACGACAGGGGGGTGTTTCTGGCTACACCTTC
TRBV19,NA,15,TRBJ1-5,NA,CASSTGLYSNQPQHF,TGTGCCAGTAGTACCGGACTCTATAGCAATCAGCCCCAGCATTTT
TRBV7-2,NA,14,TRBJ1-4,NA,CASSLGGAFEKLFF,TGTGCCAGCAGCTTGGGGGGGGCTTTTGAAAAACTGTTTTTT
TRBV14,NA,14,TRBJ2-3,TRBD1,CASSPGQGIDTQYF,TGTGCCAGCAGCCCGGGACAGGGGATAGATACGCAGTATTTT
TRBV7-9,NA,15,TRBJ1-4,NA,CASSLADSRNEKLFF,TGTGCCAGCAGCTTAGCGGACAGCCGTAATGAAAAACTGTTTTTT
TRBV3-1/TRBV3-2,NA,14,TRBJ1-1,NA,CASSHDHGEAEAFF,TGTGCCAGCAGCCATGATCACGGAGAGGCCGAAGCTTTCTTT
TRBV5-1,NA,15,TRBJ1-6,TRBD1,CASSLDRGFNSPLHF,TGCGCCAGCAGCTTGGACAGGGGATTTAATTCACCCCTCCACTTT